These 14 T cell receptor beta chains came from one sample sequenced in a study of blood T cell repertoires in COVID-19. Libraries were prepared by immunoSEQ multiplex PCR; TCRdb keeps only in-frame clonotypes and omits some of them. This sample has almost 250,000 clones, with approximately 90% found just once. Sequencing used PBMCs or T cells enriched from blood (not recorded which). These receptors were taken from a woman younger than 45 who had recovered from COVID-19.

The chain is built from TRBV21-1 and TRBJ2-5; no check of the table's D call, TRBD2, against the DNA was made. TRBV21-1 is a pseudogene. The CDR3 length is 15 residues. In DNA form, the CDR3 reads TGTGCCAGCAGCAAAGGGGCGGGAAGAAAAGAGACCCAGTACTTC. This encodes CASSKGAGRKETQYF.

The rearrangement links TRBV28 to TRBJ1-2, with no clear D. The CDR3 sequence is 13 residues long. Deletions cut 2 bases from V and 7 bases from J, with 11 bases between. Germline CDR1 is MDHEN and CDR2 is SYDVKM. CDR3 in amino acids: CASSLGQVPGYTF. CDR3 sequence (DNA): TGTGCCAGCAGTTTAGGTCAGGTCCCTGGCTACACCTTC.

The CDR3 here is CAIRTGRGSPLHF. CDR3 DNA: TGTGCTATTAGAACGGGTCGGGGTTCACCCCTCCACTTT. J is TRBJ1-6 and V is TRBV7-7; D ambiguous. This CDR3 region has 13 residues. Germline V gene lookup returns CDR1 SSHAT and CDR2 FNYEAQ (reference sequence).

The chain combines TRBV6-2 or TRBV6-3 with TRBJ2-2, with 12 bases matching TRBD2. Unmatched junction bases numbered 15, after V lost 3 bases and J lost 4 bases. The CDR3 length is 20 residues. Germline values: CDR1 MNHEY, CDR2 SVGEGT. The chain's CDR3 is CASSYYRRLAGARSTGELFF. CDR3 bases: TGTGCCAGCAGTTATTACCGCAGACTAGCGGGAGCAAGGAGCACCGGGGAGCTGTTTTTT.

The rearrangement links TRBV5-4 to TRBJ2-1, with 7 positions matching TRBD1. Losses at the gene ends were 10 bases for V and 6 bases for J; bases not matched to a gene: 16. The germline gives CDR1 SGHNT, CDR2 YYREEE (reference sequence). The CDR3 covers 15 residues. CDR3 region: CAAAHGAGGSNEQFF. In DNA, the CDR3 is TGTGCCGCCGCCCATGGGGCAGGGGGAAGCAATGAGCAGTTCTTC.

The J gene is TRBJ2-7, the V gene TRBV6-5; 7 bases fit TRBD2. The CDR3 has 15 residues. Trimming cost V 0 bases and J 7 bases; bases outside gene matches: 9. Germline V gene lookup returns CDR1 MNHEY and CDR2 SVGAGI. This CDR3 is CASSYSKIGGGEQYF. The DNA of the CDR3 is TGTGCCAGCAGTTACTCGAAGATTGGGGGGGGAGAGCAGTACTTC.

The chain combines TRBV27 with TRBJ1-2; perhaps TRBD1 as D (6 bases). This CDR3 spans 14 amino acids. The V gene lost 4 bases and the J gene lost 8 bases, with 17 bases spanning the gap. Germline CDR1 and CDR2: MNHEY and SMNVEV (reference sequence). The CDR3 here is CASSSPGHPLGYTF. The DNA for the CDR3 is TGTGCCAGCAGTTCTCCGGGACACCCCTTGGGCTACACCTTC.

The genes are TRBV3-1 (or the pseudogene TRBV3-2) and TRBJ1-2; D is perhaps TRBD1 (6 bases). The germline gives CDR1 LGHDT, CDR2 YNNKEL (reference sequence). CDR3 length equals 15 residues. V was clipped by 3 bases and J by 7 bases, with 18 bases between them. The CDR3 is CASSQLGSDSGGYTF. CDR3 nucleotides: TGTGCCAGCAGCCAGCTAGGGTCGGACAGTGGTGGCTACACCTTC.

This chain uses TRBV5-1 with TRBJ2-2, with D tentatively TRBD1 (6 bases). Looked up from germline, CDR1 is SGHRS and CDR2 is YFSETQ. Trimming removed 5 bases at V and 3 bases at J, with 8 bases between. This CDR3 has 13 amino acids. The CDR3 loop reads CASRDRDTGELFF. CDR3 bases: TGCGCCAGCAGGGACAGAGACACCGGGGAGCTGTTTTTT.

The genes are TRBV5-4 and TRBJ1-4, with 8 bases lining up with TRBD1. The CDR3 is 15 amino acids. Germline trimming cut 2 bases from V and 6 bases from J; bases unmatched to any gene: 6. Germline-derived CDR1 and CDR2 are SGHNT and YYREEE (reference sequence). The CDR3: CASSFFGQGHEKLFF. In DNA, the CDR3 is TGTGCCAGCAGCTTCTTTGGACAGGGACATGAAAAACTGTTTTTT.

The chain combines TRBV3-1 (or the pseudogene TRBV3-2) with TRBJ2-5; D not resolved. Germline CDR1 is LGHDT and CDR2 is YNNKEL (reference sequence). The CDR3 is 12 amino acids. The V end lost 1 base, the J end lost 6 bases, and 6 bases lay between the germline ends. For the CDR3, the DNA is TGTGCCAGCAGCCAAGTTAGTCAGACCCAGTACTTC. Protein product: CASSQVSQTQYF.

This clone was found once. The CDR3 ends on some other residue instead of the conserved phenylalanine or tryptophan, so this is likely a read error. It is unclear where the CDR3 begins or ends on the DNA, so no DNA is shown, and the CDR3 is as TCRdb lists it. This chain uses TRBV11-2 with TRBJ2-7; the table gives TRBD1 as D, unverified against the DNA. The CDR3 has 12 residues if both end residues are counted. Germline V gives CDR1 SGHAT, CDR2 FQNNGV. The CDR3 region is CASSLTPRDIEI.

The chain couples TRBV30 to TRBJ2-2; TRBD2 matches at 8 bases. Losses at the gene ends were 3 bases for V and 3 bases for J; bases not matched to a gene: 9. The CDR3 spans 16 residues. Germline CDR1 GTSNPN, CDR2 SVGIG (reference sequence). The CDR3, as DNA: TGTGCCTGGAGCCCTCGACTAGCGAGCTACACCGGGGAGCTGTTTTTT. Encoded protein: CAWSPRLASYTGELFF.

This chain uses TRBV15 with TRBJ2-3; the match to TRBD2 covers 11 bases. The V segment lost 2 bases and the J segment 5 bases; nucleotides outside the gene matches: 9. Germline V gene lookup returns CDR1 LNHNV and CDR2 YYDKDF (reference sequence). CDR3 length: 17 amino acids. The CDR3 DNA reads as TGTGCCACCAGCAGAAAACTAGCGGGAGAGATTGGAGATACGCAGTATTTT. It codes for CATSRKLAGEIGDTQYF.